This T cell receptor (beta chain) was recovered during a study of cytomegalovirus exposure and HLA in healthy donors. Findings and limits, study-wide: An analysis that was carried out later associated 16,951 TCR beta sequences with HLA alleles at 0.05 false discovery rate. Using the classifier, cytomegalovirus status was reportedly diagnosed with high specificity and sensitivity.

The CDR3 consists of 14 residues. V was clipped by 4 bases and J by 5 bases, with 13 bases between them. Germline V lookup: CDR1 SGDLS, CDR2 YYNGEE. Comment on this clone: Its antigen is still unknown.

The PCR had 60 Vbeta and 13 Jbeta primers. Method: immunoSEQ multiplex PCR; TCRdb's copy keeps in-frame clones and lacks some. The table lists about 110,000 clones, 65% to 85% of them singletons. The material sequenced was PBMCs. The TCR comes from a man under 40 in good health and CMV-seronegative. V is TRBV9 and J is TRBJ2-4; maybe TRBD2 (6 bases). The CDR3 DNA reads TGTGCCAGCAGCCCGAAAAGACTAGAAAACATTCAGTACTTC. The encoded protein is CASSPKRLENIQYF.